Presented here are 15 T cell receptor beta chains from one specimen sequenced in a study of radiation and T cells in renal cell carcinoma. Regarding treatment: 15 Gy SBRT to primary tumor, nephrectomy 4 weeks later. TCRdb's copy holds only in-frame clones and misses some; the assay was immunoSEQ multiplex PCR. The table includes 15,000 to 20,000 clones, about 50% detected once. Sequences were derived from tumor tissue, sampled from a patient whose treatment included radiotherapy and nephrectomy. Source of these receptors: a man aged 45-65 years with renal cell carcinoma.

The V call is TRBV4-3, the J call TRBJ2-7; 7 nucleotides line up with TRBD1. This CDR3 has 15 amino acids. The V and J ends lost 1 base and 6 bases, in that order; junction bases with no gene match: 9. Per the germline V gene, CDR1 is LGHNA and CDR2 is YSLEER. The CDR3 DNA reads as TGCGCCAGCAGCCAAGCCGTAGGACAGGTTGGCGAGCAGTACTTC. Its translation: CASSQAVGQVGEQYF.

This clone was recorded many times. V usage is TRBV2 and J usage is TRBJ2-7, with TRBD2 identical over 15 bases. Germline V lookup: CDR1 SNHLY, CDR2 FYNNEI. CDR3 length: 18 amino acids. V was pared by 6 bases and J by 2 bases, with 11 bases of the junction left unmatched. CDR3 residues: CASSSLAGTSGRTYEQYF. CDR3 sequence (DNA): TGTGCCAGCAGCAGCCTCGCCGGGACTAGCGGGAGGACCTACGAGCAGTACTTC.

V is TRBV5-4 and J is TRBJ2-5; D possibly corresponds to TRBD2 (7 bases). Germline V gene data show CDR1 as SGHNT and CDR2 as YYREEE (reference sequence). CDR3 size: 14 residues. The V gene lost 5 bases and the J gene lost 5 bases, with 16 bases spanning the gap. CDR3 coding DNA: TGTGCCAGCAGTCCCGGAGGGGGAGGGGAGACCCAGTACTTC. As protein: CASSPGGGGETQYF.

CDR3 sequence reads: CASSQADPGLYEQYF. The CDR3 region has the DNA TGCGCCAGCAGCCAAGCTGACCCCGGGCTCTACGAGCAGTACTTC. This sequence joins TRBV4-1 and TRBJ2-7; D not certain. From germline, CDR1 is MGHRA and CDR2 YSYEKL. V lost 1 base to trimming and J lost 3 bases, with 13 bases between them. The CDR3 has 15 amino acids.

In this sample, this clone turned up a few times. The chain has TRBV19 and TRBJ1-5; D gene ambiguous. The CDR3 is made up of 12 amino acids. V was trimmed by 3 bases and J by 6 bases, leaving 6 bases between them. Per germline, CDR1 LNHDA and CDR2 SQIVND (reference sequence). In DNA form, the CDR3 reads TGTGCCAGTAGTATCGGGAGTCAGCCCCAGCATTTT. Residues: CASSIGSQPQHF.

There are a few counts of this clone. This chain connects TRBV7-6 to TRBJ1-3; D gene unclear. Trimming removed 0 bases at V and 2 bases at J, with 8 bases between. Germline-derived CDR1 and CDR2 are SGHVS and FNYEAQ. CDR3 size: 15 residues. The CDR3 spells CASSLAGGTGNTIYF. CDR3 in DNA: TGTGCCAGCAGCTTAGCTGGTGGGACTGGAAACACCATATATTTT.

The J gene is TRBJ2-3, the V gene TRBV11-2, with 7 bases matching TRBD1. Per the germline V gene, CDR1 is SGHAT and CDR2 is FQNNGV. V gave up 5 bases and J gave up 1 base; unmatched junction bases: 6. This CDR3 is built from 15 residues. CDR3 protein: CASSPTGDGTDTQYF. The CDR3 DNA follows: TGTGCCAGCAGCCCCACAGGGGACGGCACAGATACGCAGTATTTT.

This clone is classed as medium-sized. The CDR3 nucleotides read TGTGCCAGCAGTTCCCTCCTTGGGGCTTTCTTT. Amino acid sequence: CASSSLLGAFF. The chain recombines TRBV25-1 with TRBJ1-1; D not certain. CDR3 length: 11 amino acids. V was shortened by 5 bases and J by 11 bases, with 12 bases between the two germline ends. Germline V gene sequence: CDR1 MGHDK, CDR2 SYGVNS.

The V call is TRBV6-1, the J call TRBJ2-1, with D unclear. Germline lookup yields CDR1 MNHNS and CDR2 SASEGT. The CDR3 is made up of 13 amino acids. V was cut by 4 bases and J by 4 bases, with 8 bases left in between. CDR3 region: CASSVTHYNEQFF. The CDR3 DNA is TGTGCCAGCAGTGTTACTCATTACAATGAGCAGTTCTTC.

The gene calls are TRBV29-1 and TRBJ1-2; weak D call: TRBD1 (6 bases). Germline CDR1 reads SQVTM; CDR2 reads ANQGSEA. V gave up 7 bases and J gave up 7 bases, with 19 bases separating them. CDR3 length: 13 amino acids. CDR3 residues: CSAGQSGASGYTF. Written as DNA, the CDR3 is TGCAGCGCCGGACAGAGCGGGGCTTCTGGCTACACCTTC.

The J gene is TRBJ2-2, the V gene TRBV5-1; D unclear. The CDR3 extends over 13 amino acids. The germline V gene has CDR1 SGHRS and CDR2 YFSETQ. V was trimmed by 2 bases and J by 3 bases, leaving 5 bases between them. CDR3 coding DNA: TGCGCCAGCAGCTTTTTAGACACCGGGGAGCTGTTTTTT. Encoded protein: CASSFLDTGELFF.

The rearrangement joins TRBV5-5 to TRBJ1-1; D is ambiguous. The CDR3 has 14 residues. Per germline, CDR1 SGHKS and CDR2 YYEKEE (reference sequence). V was trimmed by 4 bases and J by 1 base, leaving 11 bases between them. The CDR3 protein is CASSPVLRNTEAFF. CDR3 sequence (DNA): TGTGCCAGCAGCCCGGTCCTTAGGAACACTGAAGCTTTCTTT. The full variable domain, rest sourced from reference TRBV5-5 and TRBJ1-1, is DAGVTQSPTHLIKTRGQQVTLRCSPISGHKSVSWYQQVLGQGPQFIFQYYEKEERGRGNFPDRFSARQFPNYSSELNVNALLLGDSALYLCASSPVLRNTEAFFGQGTRLTVV.

The V call is TRBV30, the J call TRBJ2-5; the D gene is possibly TRBD1 (5 bases). Between the trimmed V and J ends, which lost 0 bases and 1 base, there was a span of 9 bases. Germline CDR1 GTSNPN, CDR2 SVGIG (reference sequence). This CDR3 comprises 14 residues. The CDR3 sequence is CAWSVRQGQETQYF. The DNA for the CDR3 is TGTGCCTGGAGTGTAAGGCAGGGCCAAGAGACCCAGTACTTC.

V usage is TRBV7-2 and J usage is TRBJ1-1; a possible D gene is TRBD1 (6 bases). Trimming pared 5 bases from V and 4 bases from J, leaving 11 bases between. The CDR3 is made up of 13 amino acids. Germline CDR1 is SGHTA and CDR2 is FQGNSA. The CDR3 nucleotides read TGTGCCAGCAGCACCCAGGGGAGCACTGAAGCTTTCTTT. This encodes CASSTQGSTEAFF.

V gene TRBV18 combines with J gene TRBJ1-2, with D perhaps TRBD1 (5 bases). V gave up 4 bases and J gave up 8 bases, with 17 bases separating them. Germline assignment: CDR1 KGHSH and CDR2 LQKENI. The CDR3 length is 14 residues. CDR3 region: CASSLDGDSSGYTF. The CDR3 coding sequence is TGTGCCAGCTCACTTGATGGGGACTCAAGCGGCTACACCTTC.